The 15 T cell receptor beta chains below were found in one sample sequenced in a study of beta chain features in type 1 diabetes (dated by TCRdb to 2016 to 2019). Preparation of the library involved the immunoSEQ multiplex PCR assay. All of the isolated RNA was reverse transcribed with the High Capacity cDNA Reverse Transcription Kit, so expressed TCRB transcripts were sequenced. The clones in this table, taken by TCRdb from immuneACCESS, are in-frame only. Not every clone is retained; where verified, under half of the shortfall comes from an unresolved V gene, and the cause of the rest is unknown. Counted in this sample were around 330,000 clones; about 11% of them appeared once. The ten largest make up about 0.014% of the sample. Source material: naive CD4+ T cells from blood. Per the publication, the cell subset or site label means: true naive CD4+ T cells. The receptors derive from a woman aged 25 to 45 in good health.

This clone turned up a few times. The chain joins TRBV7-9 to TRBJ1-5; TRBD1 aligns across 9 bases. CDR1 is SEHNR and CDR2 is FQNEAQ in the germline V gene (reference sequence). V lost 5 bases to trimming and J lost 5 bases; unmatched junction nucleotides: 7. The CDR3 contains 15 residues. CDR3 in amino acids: CASSTDRGIDQPQHF. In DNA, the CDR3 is TGTGCCAGCAGCACGGACAGGGGTATCGATCAGCCCCAGCATTTT.

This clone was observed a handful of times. This CDR3 is CAISESGGERHYEQYF. CDR3 sequence (DNA): TGTGCCATCAGTGAGTCAGGGGGCGAGCGCCACTACGAGCAGTACTTC. The chain uses TRBV10-3 and TRBJ2-7; 7 bases line up with TRBD1. In germline, CDR1 is ENHRY, CDR2 SYGVKD. V was pared by 0 bases and J by 3 bases, with 8 bases of the junction left unmatched. The CDR3 has 16 residues.

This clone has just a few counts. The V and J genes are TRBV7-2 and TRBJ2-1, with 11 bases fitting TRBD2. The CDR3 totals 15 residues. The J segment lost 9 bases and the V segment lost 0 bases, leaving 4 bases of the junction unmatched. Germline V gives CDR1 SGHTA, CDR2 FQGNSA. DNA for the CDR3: TGTGCCAGCAGCTTAGCTAGCGGGAGGGCGGGTGAGCAGTTCTTC. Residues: CASSLASGRAGEQFF.

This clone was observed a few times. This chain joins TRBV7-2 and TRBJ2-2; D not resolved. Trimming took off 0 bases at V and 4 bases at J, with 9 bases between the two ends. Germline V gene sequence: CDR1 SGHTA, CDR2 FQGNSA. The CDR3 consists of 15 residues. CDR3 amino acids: CASSLAPEFTGELFF. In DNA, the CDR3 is TGTGCCAGCAGCTTAGCGCCGGAGTTCACCGGGGAGCTGTTTTTT. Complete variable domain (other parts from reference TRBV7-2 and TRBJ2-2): GAGVSQSPSNKVTEKGKDVELRCDPISGHTALYWYRQSLGQGLEFLIYFQGNSAPDKSGLPSDRFSAERTGGSVSTLTIQRTQQEDSAVYLCASSLAPEFTGELFFGEGSRLTVL.

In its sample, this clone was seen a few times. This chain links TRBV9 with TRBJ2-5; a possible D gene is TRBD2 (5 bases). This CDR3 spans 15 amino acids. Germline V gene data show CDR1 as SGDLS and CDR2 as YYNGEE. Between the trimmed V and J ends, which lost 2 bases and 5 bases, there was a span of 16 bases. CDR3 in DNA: TGTGCCAGCAGCGTCCTTAGCGCGGCCCAGGAGACCCAGTACTTC. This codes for CASSVLSAAQETQYF. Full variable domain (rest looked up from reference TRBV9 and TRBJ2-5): DSGVTQTPKHLITATGQRVTLRCSPRSGDLSVYWYQQSLDQGLQFLIQYYNGEERAKGNILERFSAQQFPDLHSELNLSSLELGDSALYFCASSVLSAAQETQYFGPGTRLLVL.

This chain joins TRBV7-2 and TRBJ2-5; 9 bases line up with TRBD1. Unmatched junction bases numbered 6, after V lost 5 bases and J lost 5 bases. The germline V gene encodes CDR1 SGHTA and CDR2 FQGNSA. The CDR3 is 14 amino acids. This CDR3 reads CASSLGDREETQYF. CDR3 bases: TGTGCCAGCAGCCTTGGGGACAGGGAGGAGACCCAGTACTTC.

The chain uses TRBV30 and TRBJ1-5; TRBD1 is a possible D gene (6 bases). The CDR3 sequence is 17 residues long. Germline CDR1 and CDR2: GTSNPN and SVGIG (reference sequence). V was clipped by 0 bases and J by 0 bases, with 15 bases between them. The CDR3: CAWSVPRTASSNQPQHF. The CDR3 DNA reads TGTGCCTGGAGTGTACCTAGGACAGCTTCTAGCAATCAGCCCCAGCATTTT.

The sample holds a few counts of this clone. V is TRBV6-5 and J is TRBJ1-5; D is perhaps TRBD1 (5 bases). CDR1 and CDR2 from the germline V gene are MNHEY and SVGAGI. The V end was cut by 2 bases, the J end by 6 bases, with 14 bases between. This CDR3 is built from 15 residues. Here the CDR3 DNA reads TGTGCCAGCAGTTACAATAGGGGTGATGGTCAGCCCCAGCATTTT. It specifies CASSYNRGDGQPQHF.

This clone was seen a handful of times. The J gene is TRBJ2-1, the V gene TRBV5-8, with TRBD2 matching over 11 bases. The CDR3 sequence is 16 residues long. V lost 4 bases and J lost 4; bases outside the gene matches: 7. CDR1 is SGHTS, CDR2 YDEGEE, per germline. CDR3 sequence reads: CASSVRLAGRYNEQFF. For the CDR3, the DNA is TGTGCCAGCAGCGTTAGACTAGCGGGAAGGTACAATGAGCAGTTCTTC.

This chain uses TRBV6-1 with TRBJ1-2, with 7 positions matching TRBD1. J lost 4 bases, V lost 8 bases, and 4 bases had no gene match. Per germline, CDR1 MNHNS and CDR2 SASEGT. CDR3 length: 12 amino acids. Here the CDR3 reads CASRGDSYGYTF. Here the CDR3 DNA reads TGTGCCAGCCGAGGGGACAGCTATGGCTACACCTTC.

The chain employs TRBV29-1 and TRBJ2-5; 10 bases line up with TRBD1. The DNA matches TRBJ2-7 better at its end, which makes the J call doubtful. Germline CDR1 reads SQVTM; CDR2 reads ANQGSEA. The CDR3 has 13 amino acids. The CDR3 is CSVKDRGTYEQYF. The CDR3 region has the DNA TGCAGCGTTAAGGACAGGGGGACCTACGAGCAGTACTTC.

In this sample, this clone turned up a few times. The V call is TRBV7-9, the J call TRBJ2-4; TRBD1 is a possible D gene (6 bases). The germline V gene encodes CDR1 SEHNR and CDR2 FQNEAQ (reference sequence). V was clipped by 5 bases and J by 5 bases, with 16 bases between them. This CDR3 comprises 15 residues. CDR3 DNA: TGTGCCAGCAGCATAAGACAGGACACTCAAAACATTCAGTACTTC. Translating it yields CASSIRQDTQNIQYF. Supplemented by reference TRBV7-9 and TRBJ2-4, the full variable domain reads DTGVSQNPRHKITKRGQNVTFRCDPISEHNRLYWYRQTLGQGPEFLTYFQNEAQLEKSRLLSDRFSAERPKGSFSTLEIQRTEQGDSAMYLCASSIRQDTQNIQYFGAGTRLSVL.

CDR3 region: CASSPRQGALQPQHF. CDR3 sequence (DNA): TGTGCCAGCAGCCCACGACAGGGGGCTCTTCAGCCCCAGCATTTT. V gene TRBV7-2 combines with J gene TRBJ1-5; 10 bases map to TRBD1. Germline trimming cut 5 bases from V and 6 bases from J; bases unmatched to any gene: 7. This CDR3 is built from 15 residues. Germline V gene sequence: CDR1 SGHTA, CDR2 FQGNSA.

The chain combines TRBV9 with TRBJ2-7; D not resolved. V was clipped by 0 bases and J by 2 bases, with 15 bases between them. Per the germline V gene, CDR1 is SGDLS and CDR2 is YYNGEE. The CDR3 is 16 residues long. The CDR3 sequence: CASSVEGSSLPYEQYF. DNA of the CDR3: TGTGCCAGCAGCGTAGAAGGTTCTAGTCTCCCCTACGAGCAGTACTTC.

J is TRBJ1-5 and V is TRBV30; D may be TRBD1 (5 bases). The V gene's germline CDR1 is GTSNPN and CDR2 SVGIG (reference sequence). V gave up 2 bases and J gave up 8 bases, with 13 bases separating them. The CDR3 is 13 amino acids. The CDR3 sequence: CAWSQGLIEPQHF. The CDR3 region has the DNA TGTGCCTGGAGTCAGGGCCTTATCGAGCCCCAGCATTTT. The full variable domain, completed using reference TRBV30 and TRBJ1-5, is SQTIHQWPATLVQPVGSPLSLECTVEGTSNPNLYWYRQAAGRGLQLLFYSVGIGQISSEVPQNLSASRPQDRQFILSSKKLLLSDSGFYLCAWSQGLIEPQHFGDGTRLSIL.